This entry describes one TCR beta chain. The data were taken from a study of patients and donors after allogeneic stem cell transplantation. The CDR3 is 11 amino acids. Trimming cost V 6 bases and J 7 bases, with 7 bases left between them. Germline CDR1 SGHDN, CDR2 FVKESK. TCRdb analysed the RT-PCR reads with MiXCR anew, one entry per CDR3 protein. The table records roughly 190,000 distinct CDR3 sequences, about 40% of them present only once. The sample consisted of blood, either unsorted or a sorted T cell fraction (not recorded which). The sequence was collected from a human donor who was either an allogeneic HSCT recipient or a stem cell or donor lymphocyte infusion donor (not recorded which). It is not recorded whose cells these are; they may come from a transplant donor. The chain has TRBV14 and TRBJ2-1; D is uncertain. The CDR3 bases are TGTGCCAGCAGTGCAACAAATGAGCAGTTCTTC. This translates into CASSATNEQFF.